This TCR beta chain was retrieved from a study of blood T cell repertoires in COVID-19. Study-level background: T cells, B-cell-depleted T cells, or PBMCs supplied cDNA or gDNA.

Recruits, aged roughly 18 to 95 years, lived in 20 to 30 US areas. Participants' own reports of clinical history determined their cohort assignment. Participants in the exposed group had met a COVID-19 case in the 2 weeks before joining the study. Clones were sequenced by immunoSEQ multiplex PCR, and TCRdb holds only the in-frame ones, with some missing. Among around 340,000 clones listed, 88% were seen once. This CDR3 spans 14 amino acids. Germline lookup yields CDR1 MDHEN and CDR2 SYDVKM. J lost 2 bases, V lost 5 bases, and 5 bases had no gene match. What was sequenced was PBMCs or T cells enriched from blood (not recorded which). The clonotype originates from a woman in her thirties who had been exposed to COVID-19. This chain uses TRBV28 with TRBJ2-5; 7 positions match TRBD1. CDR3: CASSRGQFQETQYF. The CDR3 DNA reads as TGTGCCAGCAGTAGGGGACAGTTTCAAGAGACCCAGTACTTC.